What follows describes a single TCR beta chain. Its antigen is still unknown. The data belong to a study of cytomegalovirus exposure and HLA in healthy donors. The study's findings and limits: Some TCR beta chains (roughly 150 of them) were listed as cytomegalovirus-associated. In vitro testing confirmed a few CMV-associated chains as specific for CMV antigens.

Sequencing was performed with immunoSEQ multiplex PCR; in TCRdb, only in-frame clones are kept and a portion is missing. In the table there are approximately 70,000 clones, 90% to 95% of which are singletons. From germline, CDR1 is SGHTA and CDR2 FQGTGA. The CDR3 length is 15 residues. Trimming removed 2 bases at V and 6 bases at J, with 14 bases between. Source material: PBMCs. The receptor was isolated from a woman under 30 in good health and CMV-seropositive. J is TRBJ2-1 and V is TRBV7-3, with a possible D match to TRBD2 (6 bases). CDR3 amino acids: CASSLPSGGSNEQFF. CDR3 bases: TGTGCCAGCAGCTTACCGAGCGGAGGGTCCAATGAGCAGTTCTTC.